Below, 20 T cell receptor beta chains from the same sample are listed, as sequenced in a study of CXCR3-negative and CXCR3-positive naive CD8 T cells. Researchers prepared the TRB cDNA libraries using 5' RACE with UMI labels. TCRdb reworked the 5' RACE reads into one entry per CDR3 protein, no DNA. Its listing shows some 54,000 distinct CDR3 sequences. Points from the study as a whole: Against CXCR3-negative naive cells, CXCR3-positive naive cells showed more hydrophobic TRB CDR3s.

For these TCRs, the target antigens are not known. Sequencing input: naive CXCR3+ CD8+ T cells from blood. The subset denotes: CD45RO-CCR7+CD27+CD95- naive CD8+ T cells expressing CXCR3 (TNR3+). Every receptor here comes from a human donor in good health. Some clones in this sample may be carry-over from other donors' samples.

The genes are TRBV15 and TRBJ1-4. The CDR3 spans 14 residues. Germline CDR1 reads LNHNV; CDR2 reads YYDKDF (reference sequence). The CDR3 sequence: CATSRGPESEKLFF. Full variable domain (remainder filled in from reference TRBV15 and TRBJ1-4): DAMVIQNPRYQVTQFGKPVTLSCSQTLNHNVMYWYQQKSSQAPKLLFHYYDKDFNNEADTPDNFQSRRPNTSFCFLDIRSPGLGDTAMYLCATSRGPESEKLFFGSGTQLSVL.

This sequence joins TRBV12-3 or TRBV12-4 and TRBJ1-1; TCRdb outputs TRBD1, but without DNA this stays unchecked. The CDR3 covers 16 residues. The CDR3 loop reads CASSPSSTGMNTEAFF.

This chain uses TRBV7-2 with TRBJ2-1; TCRdb returns TRBD1, unconfirmable since there is no DNA. The CDR3 is 18 amino acids. Germline V CDR1 and CDR2: SGHTA, FQGNSA. CDR3: CASSLVIGVNNRGNEQFF. Together with reference TRBV7-2 and TRBJ2-1, the CDR3 gives the full variable domain: GAGVSQSPSNKVTEKGKDVELRCDPISGHTALYWYRQSLGQGLEFLIYFQGNSAPDKSGLPSDRFSAERTGGSVSTLTIQRTQQEDSAVYLCASSLVIGVNNRGNEQFFGPGTRLTVL.

The chain uses TRBV7-9 and TRBJ2-1; the D gene TCRdb calls, TRBD1, cannot be checked with no DNA. CDR1 and CDR2 from the germline V gene are SEHNR and FQNEAQ (reference sequence). CDR3 size: 12 residues. CDR3 residues: CASSPGLERSFF.

The chain is built from TRBV28 and TRBJ2-2. Germline V gene lookup returns CDR1 MDHEN and CDR2 SYDVKM. The CDR3 runs to 12 residues. This chain's CDR3 is CASSLVTGELFF.

The chain is built from TRBV6-6 and TRBJ2-1; lacking DNA, the TRBD2 call made by TCRdb goes unchecked. CDR3 length: 15 residues. CDR1 MNHNY and CDR2 SVGAGI come from the germline V gene (reference sequence). This CDR3 reads CASSYLAGGYNEQFF.

The V call is TRBV27, the J call TRBJ2-5. Germline V CDR1 and CDR2: MNHEY, SMNVEV (reference sequence). This CDR3 spans 13 amino acids. CDR3 residues: CASSLTRQETQYF.

The chain employs TRBV6-5 and TRBJ1-6; absent DNA, TCRdb's TRBD1 call cannot be checked. This CDR3 spans 15 amino acids. Germline V gene lookup returns CDR1 MNHEY and CDR2 SVGAGI. CDR3 residues: CASSYSGTENSPLHF.

This CDR3 is CAISESAGNYGYTF. V usage is TRBV10-3 and J usage is TRBJ1-2. The CDR3 sequence is 14 residues long. Germline values: CDR1 ENHRY, CDR2 SYGVKD.

The chain uses TRBV10-3 and TRBJ1-5; the TCRdb D gene call, TRBD1, has no DNA to confirm it. This CDR3 has 15 residues. Germline V gene lookup returns CDR1 ENHRY and CDR2 SYGVKD. This CDR3 reads CAISRSTGGDQPQHF.

This chain uses TRBV7-3 with TRBJ2-7; TCRdb proposes TRBD1, but this gene call is untestable without DNA. The germline gives CDR1 SGHTA, CDR2 FQGTGA. This CDR3 contains 15 residues. The chain's CDR3 is CASSLTGKGVYEQYF.

The rearrangement links TRBV21-1 to TRBJ2-1; TCRdb's assignment of TRBD2 cannot be checked, as there is no DNA. TRBV21-1 is a documented pseudogene. The CDR3 loop spans 17 amino acids. The CDR3 spells CASSKPRLAGDYNEQFF.

The genes are TRBV7-2 and TRBJ2-7; TCRdb lists TRBD1, though no DNA is available to test this call. This CDR3 has 17 amino acids. Germline loops: CDR1 SGHTA, CDR2 FQGNSA. The CDR3 loop reads CASSQGPPGQLLLGQYF.

This sequence joins TRBV5-6 and TRBJ2-4; TCRdb selects TRBD1, and the lack of DNA leaves this call unchecked. The CDR3 covers 14 residues. The germline V gene encodes CDR1 SGHDT and CDR2 YYEEEE. The CDR3 sequence is CASSFGTGSAIQYF.

The chain uses TRBV5-1 and TRBJ2-3. The germline CDR1 and CDR2 sequences are SGHRS and YFSETQ. The CDR3 covers 15 residues. CDR3 amino acids: CASSLEQTSTDTQYF.

The V gene is TRBV20-1, the J gene TRBJ1-1; TCRdb calls TRBD1, which cannot be checked without DNA. Germline loops: CDR1 DFQATT, CDR2 SNEGSKA (reference sequence). This CDR3 contains 11 residues. The CDR3 sequence: CSASRATEAFF.

The chain is built from TRBV9 and TRBJ2-2. Per the germline V gene, CDR1 is SGDLS and CDR2 is YYNGEE. This CDR3 has 15 amino acids. CDR3 region: CASSVGGRGSGELFF.

The V and J genes are TRBV14 and TRBJ1-2. Germline values: CDR1 SGHDN, CDR2 FVKESK. The CDR3 has 17 residues. CDR3 region: CASSQDGAYGAQYGYTF.

This chain connects TRBV5-5 to TRBJ1-6; there is no DNA to check the TCRdb D call of TRBD1. Per the germline V gene, CDR1 is SGHKS and CDR2 is YYEKEE (reference sequence). This CDR3 region has 15 residues. This chain's CDR3 is CASSSRDGNNSPLHF.

The chain combines TRBV11-3 with TRBJ2-4; TCRdb lists TRBD1, though no DNA is available to test this call. CDR3 size: 16 residues. Per germline, CDR1 SGHNT and CDR2 YENEEA. CDR3 region: CASSPGTILAKDIQYF.